These T cell receptor beta chains were read from a single sample in a study of OX40 agonist ivuxolimab in advanced cancers. Libraries were prepared by immunoSEQ multiplex PCR; TCRdb keeps only in-frame clonotypes and omits some of them. The sample has under 95,000 clones, around nine tenths seen once. Sequencing was performed on CD4+ or CD8+ T cells sorted from blood, taken in a trial of the OX40 agonist ivuxolimab. The receptors shown here come from an adult with an advanced solid tumor such as melanoma, head and neck, liver or kidney cancer. Both conserved end residues are part of each CDR3. The D gene is left open where the match is weak. Clone size is shown for a subset of rows, as once, few, many or a class of expanded clone.

v_call,clone_size,d_call,j_call,cdr3_nt,cdr3_aa
TRBV5-1,NA,NA,TRBJ2-2,TGCGCCAGCAGCTTGCGGTCGGGGGACACCGGGGAGCTGTTTTTT,CASSLRSGDTGELFF
TRBV4-2,NA,TRBD2,TRBJ2-2,TGTGCCAGCAGTCCAGTAGCGGGAGGAAGAACCGGGGAGCTGTTTTTT,CASSPVAGGRTGELFF
TRBV7-8,NA,NA,TRBJ1-2,TGTGCCAGCAGCTCCGGGACCCATAAGGGGCAAGGCTACACCTTC,CASSSGTHKGQGYTF
TRBV7-9,once,TRBD1,TRBJ1-1,TGTGCCAGCAGCTCCAGACAGGGGGTTTCCACTGAAGCTTTCTTT,CASSSRQGVSTEAFF
TRBV18,NA,NA,TRBJ2-7,TGTGCCAGCTCACCAGGTCAGAATCCCTCCTACGAGCAGTACTTC,CASSPGQNPSYEQYF
TRBV11-2,once,TRBD1,TRBJ2-4,TGTGCCAGCAGCTTAGCCAGGGGGCGAGAAGCCAAAAACATTCAGTACTTC,CASSLARGREAKNIQYF
TRBV2,NA,NA,TRBJ2-4,TGTGCCAGCAGTGAGTTGGGGGACATTCAGTACTTC,CASSELGDIQYF
TRBV6-1,NA,NA,TRBJ1-5,TGTGCCAGCAGTGAAGGGAGGAGGAGGTTCTCAGCCCAGCATTTT,CASSEGRRRFSAQHF
TRBV6-1,NA,NA,TRBJ2-5,TGTGCCAGCTATATGGGCCCCCCGAGCGGAGAGACCCAGTACTTC,CASYMGPPSGETQYF
TRBV2,NA,NA,TRBJ2-5,TGTGCCAGCAGTGATTCTGAGGGCGCGGTGGGAGAGACCCAGTACTTC,CASSDSEGAVGETQYF
TRBV19,NA,NA,TRBJ1-5,TGTGCCAGTAGTTCCTCGGGGGTAGGGCCCCAGCATTTT,CASSSSGVGPQHF
TRBV12-5,NA,NA,TRBJ2-1,TGTGCTAGTGGTTTGGCCTTTGGGGAAGGTGAGCAGTTCTTC,CASGLAFGEGEQFF
TRBV29-1,NA,TRBD2,TRBJ2-5,TGCAGCGCTGAAACTAGCGGACAAGAGACCCAGTACTTC,CSAETSGQETQYF
TRBV6-6,NA,NA,TRBJ1-5,TGTGCCAGCAGTTTACCCAGTCCCTATCAGCCCCAGCATTTT,CASSLPSPYQPQHF
TRBV5-1,NA,NA,TRBJ1-2,TGCGCCAGCAGCTTAGACCCCCCGATCGACTATGGCTACACCTTC,CASSLDPPIDYGYTF
TRBV5-1,NA,NA,TRBJ2-3,TGCGCCAGCAGCTTGGTACAGGAGCCCACAGATACGCAGTATTTT,CASSLVQEPTDTQYF
TRBV4-1,NA,TRBD1,TRBJ1-4,TGCGCCAGCAGCCTCGACAGGGCAAGGGGTGGGGCTAATGAAAAACTGTTTTTT,CASSLDRARGGANEKLFF
TRBV7-9,NA,NA,TRBJ2-7,TGTGCCAGCAGCCGCGAGTCTGGCGAGCAGTACTTC,CASSRESGEQYF
TRBV5-6,few,TRBD1,TRBJ2-7,TGTGCCAGCAGATACTGGGACAGGCCCTACGAGCAGTACTTC,CASRYWDRPYEQYF
TRBV6-1,NA,TRBD2,TRBJ2-3,TGTGCCAGCAGGTGGACTAGCGATAGCACAGATACGCAGTATTTT,CASRWTSDSTDTQYF
TRBV7-2,NA,NA,TRBJ1-1,TGTGCCAGCAGCTTTAGTGGGGGGGACGGCTATCACACTGAAGCTTTCTTT,CASSFSGGDGYHTEAFF
TRBV18,NA,TRBD2,TRBJ2-1,TGTGCCAGCTCACCACCGGAGGGGCGGGAGTCCTACAATGAGCAGTTCTTC,CASSPPEGRESYNEQFF
TRBV18,NA,NA,TRBJ2-1,TGTGCCAGCTCACCATTGGCAGGGCCTGAGGAGCAGTTCTTC,CASSPLAGPEEQFF
TRBV6-1,NA,NA,TRBJ1-1,TGTGCCAGCAGTGAATTTAGAAACACTGAAGCTTTCTTT,CASSEFRNTEAFF
TRBV7-3,NA,TRBD1,TRBJ2-1,TGTGCCAGCAGCCCTGGCCCCAGGACAGGCCTTCGTGAGCAGTTCTTC,CASSPGPRTGLREQFF
TRBV21-1,NA,NA,TRBJ1-1,TGTGCCAGCAGCAAAGGGGGATATCCGACGCGTTTAAATGACACTGAAGCTTTCTTT,CASSKGGYPTRLNDTEAFF
TRBV30,NA,NA,TRBJ1-3,TGTGCCTGGATCAAGGTCCCTTCTGGAAACACCATATATTTT,CAWIKVPSGNTIYF
TRBV7-7,NA,NA,TRBJ2-5,TGTGCTAGCAGCCCCGGTTCTGAGACCCAGTACTTC,CASSPGSETQYF
TRBV6-5,once,NA,TRBJ2-6,TGTGCCAGCAGTTACTGGAGCTCTGGGGCCAACGTCCTGACTTTC,CASSYWSSGANVLTF
TRBV28,NA,TRBD1,TRBJ1-2,TGTGCCAGCAGTCGGAACAGGGACAGGGTAAAAGGCTACACCTTC,CASSRNRDRVKGYTF
TRBV12-5,NA,NA,TRBJ2-2,TGTGCTAGTGGTTTCCGCGCGCGGGGCGGTCTGGGTACCGGGGAGCTGTTTTTT,CASGFRARGGLGTGELFF
TRBV28,NA,NA,TRBJ2-7,TGTGCCAGCAGTGGACCTGTATCCTACGAGCAGTACTTC,CASSGPVSYEQYF
TRBV30,NA,NA,TRBJ2-3,TGTGCCTGGAAGGGCCGATTGATAAGCACAGATACGCAGTATTTT,CAWKGRLISTDTQYF
TRBV2,once,NA,TRBJ2-6,TGTGCCAGCAATCGGGATGTCCTCGGGGCCAACGTCCTGACTTTC,CASNRDVLGANVLTF
TRBV4-1,NA,NA,TRBJ2-5,TGCGCCAGCAGCCAAGATGTTGGAGAGACCCAGTACTTC,CASSQDVGETQYF
TRBV7-9,NA,NA,TRBJ1-5,TGTGCCAGCAGCCTTCAAGAATATCAGCCCCAGCATTTT,CASSLQEYQPQHF
TRBV10-2,NA,TRBD2,TRBJ2-1,TGCGCCAGCAGGAGTAGCGGGAGTATCCTGGAGCAGTTCTTC,CASRSSGSILEQFF
TRBV19,NA,NA,TRBJ2-1,TGTGCCAGTAGGGATCATAGCGGCTCCTACAATGAGCAGTTCTTC,CASRDHSGSYNEQFF
TRBV6-5,NA,TRBD2,TRBJ2-3,TGTGCCAGCAGCCGAGGGGGGACTAGCAGGGATACGCAGTATTTT,CASSRGGTSRDTQYF
TRBV12-5,NA,TRBD1,TRBJ1-4,TGTGCTAGTGGTTCCCCCCAGGGGGCAACTAATGAAAAACTGTTTTTT,CASGSPQGATNEKLFF
TRBV30,few,NA,TRBJ2-2,TGTGCCTGGAAAGGGCTGGGCGGGGAGCTGTTTTTT,CAWKGLGGELFF